This TCR beta chain was observed in a study of blood T cell repertoires in COVID-19. The wider study: Samples of COVID-19 (acute and convalescent) were obtained from the United States, Italy and Spain.

J was trimmed by 0 bases and V by 2 bases; bases with no gene match: 2. The CDR3 consists of 16 residues. CDR1 KGHSH and CDR2 LQKENI come from the germline V gene. In Seattle, patients joined the study during active infection and were tracked longitudinally. This clone was found a few times. In the source study's methods: Estimates of nucleated cell counts were drawn from the amplification of reference gene primers. The repertoire was sequenced with immunoSEQ multiplex PCR; TCRdb's copy has only in-frame clones and lacks some. V and J calls and clone size come straight from that table; D and trimming were deduced from the DNA. In the table there are about 120,000 clones, around 87% of which are singletons.

The receptor was derived from a woman aged 55-70 years with COVID-19, enrolled during active disease. The V gene is TRBV18, the J gene TRBJ2-2, with 8 bases identical to TRBD1. The sample consisted of peripheral blood. The CDR3 protein is CASSPDRGANTGELFF. The CDR3 DNA is TGTGCCAGCTCACCAGACAGGGGCGCGAACACCGGGGAGCTGTTTTTT.